The 27 T cell receptor beta chains below come from one sample, sequenced in a study of OX40 agonist ivuxolimab in advanced cancers. The repertoire was sequenced with immunoSEQ multiplex PCR; TCRdb's copy has only in-frame clones and lacks some. The sample yields about 50,000 clones, about nine tenths seen once. Source: CD4+ or CD8+ T cells sorted from blood, taken in a trial of the OX40 agonist ivuxolimab. Receptors were obtained from an adult with an advanced solid tumor such as melanoma, head and neck, liver or kidney cancer.

The genes are TRBV7-3 and TRBJ1-6; tentative D call: TRBD1 (6 bases). The V end lost 5 bases, the J end lost 13 bases, and 15 bases lay between the germline ends. Germline CDR1 and CDR2: SGHTA and FQGTGA. CDR3 length: 13 residues. The CDR3 nucleotides are TGTGCCAGCAGCGACACAGGGAGCTCCCCCCTCCACTTT. It encodes CASSDTGSSPLHF.

The count of this clone is one. V and J are TRBV9 and TRBJ2-1; D gene ambiguous. There are 14 residues in the CDR3. Germline CDR1 is SGDLS and CDR2 is YYNGEE. Trimming took 0 bases from V and 2 from J, leaving 6 bases between them. The CDR3 coding sequence is TGTGCCAGCAGCGTAGTGGGGACCTACAATGAGCAGTTCTTC. Translating gives CASSVVGTYNEQFF.

The chain carries TRBV9 and TRBJ2-1; D might be TRBD2 (6 bases). Trimming removed 3 bases from V and 0 bases from J, with 10 bases in between. Germline lookup yields CDR1 SGDLS and CDR2 YYNGEE. The CDR3 is 15 amino acids. The CDR3 is CASSDLTSSYNEQFF. The CDR3 DNA reads as TGTGCCAGCAGCGATCTGACTAGCTCCTACAATGAGCAGTTCTTC.

This sequence joins TRBV2 and TRBJ2-2; 7 nucleotides match TRBD1. The J segment lost 1 base and the V segment lost 5 bases, leaving 10 bases of the junction unmatched. Germline CDR1 and CDR2: SNHLY and FYNNEI. The CDR3 contains 17 residues. The CDR3 sequence is CASSQLRTGENTGELFF. CDR3 in DNA: TGTGCCAGCAGTCAGCTGCGGACAGGAGAGAACACCGGGGAGCTGTTTTTT.

The gene calls are TRBV11-2 and TRBJ1-4; a weak D match, TRBD1 (5 bases). CDR1 SGHAT and CDR2 FQNNGV come from the germline V gene. Trimming left V 0 bases short and J 4 bases short, with 9 bases between. The CDR3 is 15 residues long. In nucleotides, the CDR3 is TGTGCCAGCAGCTTAGAGTGGGGCAGTAATGAAAAACTGTTTTTT. Its translation: CASSLEWGSNEKLFF.

This chain joins TRBV7-2 and TRBJ2-3, with 7 bases identical to TRBD2. The V segment lost 5 bases and the J segment 2 bases; nucleotides outside the gene matches: 10. This CDR3 comprises 16 residues. Germline loops: CDR1 SGHTA, CDR2 FQGNSA. The CDR3 DNA follows: TGTGCCAGCAGCCCCCTTGGGGGGGGTGTCACAGATACGCAGTATTTT. Its protein product is CASSPLGGGVTDTQYF.

The chain uses TRBV2 and TRBJ2-3; maybe TRBD2 (5 bases). The CDR3 sequence is 10 residues long. The ends were cut back, 7 bases at V and 6 bases at J, with 5 bases in the middle. Germline CDR1 SNHLY, CDR2 FYNNEI. CDR3 in DNA: TGTGCCAGCACGGGGGATACGCAGTATTTT. Amino acid sequence: CASTGDTQYF.

The CDR3 sequence is CAARTAYEQYF. The DNA for the CDR3 is TGTGCTGCCCGCACCGCCTACGAGCAGTACTTC. The V gene is TRBV2, the J gene TRBJ2-7; D is unclear. CDR3 length: 11 amino acids. The V gene's germline CDR1 is SNHLY and CDR2 FYNNEI.

The chain combines TRBV6-5 with TRBJ1-2, with 7 bases lining up with TRBD1. Looked up from germline, CDR1 is MNHEY and CDR2 is SVGAGI. V shed 6 bases and J 10 bases; nucleotides not matched to a gene: 8. CDR3 length: 12 amino acids. CDR3 amino acids: CASSDPGTVYTF. The CDR3 region has the DNA TGTGCCAGCAGCGATCCCGGGACAGTCTACACCTTC.

This sequence joins TRBV6-1 and TRBJ2-2, with no clear D. The V and J ends lost 5 bases and 6 bases respectively, with 4 bases between them. This CDR3 contains 11 residues. Germline V gene lookup returns CDR1 MNHNS and CDR2 SASEGT. Here the CDR3 reads CASSRSGELFF. The CDR3 nucleotides read TGTGCCAGCAGTCGATCCGGGGAGCTGTTTTTT.

This chain connects TRBV4-1 to TRBJ1-6; D perhaps matches TRBD1 (6 bases). Trimming left V 0 bases short and J 4 bases short, with 10 bases between. CDR1 MGHRA and CDR2 YSYEKL come from the germline V gene. The CDR3 is 16 amino acids. The CDR3 protein is CASSQDRTDYNSPLHF. CDR3 sequence (DNA): TGCGCCAGCAGCCAAGATCGGACAGATTATAATTCACCCCTCCACTTT.

The genes are TRBV5-1 and TRBJ1-1, with D maybe TRBD1 (5 bases). Trimming shortened V by 4 bases and J by 2 bases, and 21 bases separated the two germline ends. This CDR3 region has 17 residues. Germline V CDR1 and CDR2: SGHRS, YFSETQ. DNA of the CDR3: TGCGCCAGCAGCCCTGGAGTGGAGGGGTGGGGAAACACTGAAGCTTTCTTT. Translated: CASSPGVEGWGNTEAFF.

This chain joins TRBV9 and TRBJ1-2, with a weak D call TRBD1 (6 bases). CDR1 is SGDLS, CDR2 YYNGEE, per germline. This CDR3 is 15 amino acids long. V was cut by 3 bases and J by 3 bases, with 15 bases left in between. CDR3 bases: TGTGCCAGCAGCGCACCAGGGGAAGCCCACTATGGCTACACCTTC. Protein: CASSAPGEAHYGYTF.

V is TRBV6-1 and J is TRBJ2-1; no clear D. This CDR3 has 13 residues. The V gene's germline CDR1 is MNHNS and CDR2 SASEGT. V was cut by 3 bases and J by 0 bases, with 3 bases left in between. The CDR3 here is CASSDFSYNEQFF. Written as DNA, the CDR3 is TGTGCCAGCAGTGACTTCTCCTACAATGAGCAGTTCTTC.

The V and J genes are TRBV19 and TRBJ2-5; D is uncertain. Germline values: CDR1 LNHDA, CDR2 SQIVND (reference sequence). Trimming removed 4 bases at V and 5 bases at J, with 11 bases between. The CDR3 has 13 amino acids. Here the CDR3 reads CASSTQLGETQYF. Written as DNA, the CDR3 is TGTGCCAGTAGTACTCAACTCGGGGAGACCCAGTACTTC.

The chain combines TRBV7-9 with TRBJ1-1; D is perhaps TRBD1 (5 bases). Trimming took 5 bases from V and 1 from J, leaving 11 bases between them. Germline CDR1 reads SEHNR; CDR2 reads FQNEAQ (reference sequence). The length of the CDR3 is 14 residues. The DNA for the CDR3 is TGTGCCAGCAGCCAAAGGGGCCGGAACACTGAAGCTTTCTTT. Protein product: CASSQRGRNTEAFF.

The chain has TRBV6-1 and TRBJ2-1; the D gene is possibly TRBD1 (6 bases). CDR3 length: 15 residues. Trimming removed 4 bases from V and 10 bases from J, with 20 bases in between. CDR1 is MNHNS, CDR2 SASEGT, per germline. Here the CDR3 reads CASSAPDLTGKEQFF. The DNA for the CDR3 is TGTGCCAGCAGTGCCCCAGATCTGACAGGAAAAGAGCAGTTCTTC.

The chain recombines TRBV6-5 with TRBJ1-6; D remains unclear. CDR3 length: 13 amino acids. Germline-derived CDR1 and CDR2 are MNHEY and SVGAGI. Trimming stripped 5 bases from V and 4 bases from J, with 6 bases between. The CDR3 sequence: CASSAGYNSPLHF. CDR3 nucleotide sequence: TGTGCCAGCAGTGCAGGTTATAATTCACCCCTCCACTTT.

This clone was seen only once. CDR3 sequence: CASSSNEKLFF. The CDR3 bases are TGCGCCAGCAGCTCGAATGAAAAACTGTTTTTT. This chain connects TRBV5-1 to TRBJ1-4; D call uncertain. The CDR3 spans 11 residues. Looked up from germline, CDR1 is SGHRS and CDR2 is YFSETQ. V lost 3 bases and J lost 5, with 2 bases in between.

This rearrangement joins TRBV27 to TRBJ2-5, with no clear D. Germline loops: CDR1 MNHEY, CDR2 SMNVEV (reference sequence). The CDR3 sequence is 13 residues long. The V and J ends lost 2 bases and 2 bases respectively, with 6 bases between them. CDR3 sequence reads: CASSLGQQETQYF. In DNA form, the CDR3 reads TGTGCCAGCAGTTTAGGGCAGCAAGAGACCCAGTACTTC.

CDR3 sequence: CASSPGGDRATEAFF. Here the CDR3 DNA reads TGTGCCAGCAGCCCAGGCGGGGACAGGGCCACTGAAGCTTTCTTT. V usage is TRBV11-3 and J usage is TRBJ1-1, with 9 bases identical to TRBD1. V gave up 5 bases and J gave up 4 bases; unmatched junction bases: 8. Germline loops: CDR1 SGHNT, CDR2 YENEEA. This CDR3 has 15 amino acids.

This chain connects TRBV5-1 to TRBJ2-7; 8 bases match TRBD2. The germline V gene encodes CDR1 SGHRS and CDR2 YFSETQ. This CDR3 spans 13 amino acids. The J segment lost 5 bases and the V segment lost 2 bases, leaving 3 bases of the junction unmatched. The CDR3 spells CASSFGGADEQYV. CDR3 bases: TGCGCCAGCAGCTTCGGGGGGGCTGACGAGCAGTACGTC.

The chain recombines TRBV7-2 with TRBJ1-1; possibly TRBD1 for D (5 bases). V was shortened by 1 base and J by 5 bases, with 11 bases between the two germline ends. CDR1 SGHTA and CDR2 FQGNSA come from the germline V gene. The CDR3 spans 14 residues. DNA for the CDR3: TGTGCCAGCAGCTTAGAGGGACTCGGTACTGAAGCTTTCTTT. Its protein is CASSLEGLGTEAFF.

The gene calls are TRBV11-2 and TRBJ2-7, with D perhaps assigned TRBD1 or TRBD2 (6 bases each). The germline gives CDR1 SGHAT, CDR2 FQNNGV. Trimming removed 5 bases from V and 5 bases from J, with 13 bases in between. CDR3 length equals 13 residues. This chain's CDR3 is CASSEGGTHEQYF. The CDR3 DNA reads as TGTGCCAGCAGCGAAGGGGGGACCCACGAGCAGTACTTC.

This chain joins TRBV19 and TRBJ2-1; D is possibly TRBD2 (5 bases). The V end was cut by 0 bases, the J end by 9 bases, with 9 bases between. Germline V lookup: CDR1 LNHDA, CDR2 SQIVND (reference sequence). The CDR3 has 13 amino acids. The CDR3 spells CASSIDPSGEQFF. The DNA for the CDR3 is TGTGCCAGTAGTATAGATCCCAGCGGTGAGCAGTTCTTC.

V gene TRBV6-5 combines with J gene TRBJ1-1, with D unresolved. V was trimmed by 2 bases and J by 4 bases, leaving 8 bases between them. The CDR3 has 13 residues. Germline V CDR1 and CDR2: MNHEY, SVGAGI. The DNA of the CDR3 is TGTGCCAGCAGTTACGGCGGCCGCACTGAAGCTTTCTTT. It translates to CASSYGGRTEAFF.

On this clone: Other DNA sequences within the sample encode an identical CDR3. The V and J genes are TRBV7-9 and TRBJ2-7, with TRBD1 matching over 7 bases. Germline V CDR1 and CDR2: SEHNR, FQNEAQ (reference sequence). The CDR3 length is 13 residues. With 6 bases clipped from V and 3 bases from J, the junction kept 5 bases outside the gene matches. This chain's CDR3 is CASRSGQDYEQYF. The CDR3 DNA reads TGTGCCAGCAGATCAGGACAGGACTACGAGCAGTACTTC.